The T cell receptor (beta chain) under discussion was sequenced for a study of cytomegalovirus exposure and HLA in healthy donors. General study results and limits: The authors listed 180 or so TCR beta chains as cytomegalovirus-associated.

CDR3 length equals 13 residues. Trimming removed 1 base at V and 4 bases at J, with 8 bases between. Germline V lookup: CDR1 SGHNT, CDR2 YYREEE (reference sequence). Details on this clone: As yet, its antigen is unknown.

A multiplex PCR was run with 60 Vbeta primers and 13 Jbeta primers. This table comes from immunoSEQ multiplex PCR, and its TCRdb copy is limited to in-frame clones, with some not included. In total, the table holds approximately 210,000 clones. Sequenced sample: PBMCs. The receptor's source is a woman in her 30s in good health and CMV-seropositive. This chain uses TRBV5-4 with TRBJ1-2; D unresolved. The CDR3 here is CASSLLPSYGYTF. The CDR3 DNA follows: TGTGCCAGCAGCTTGCTCCCCAGCTATGGCTACACCTTC.